These T cell receptor beta chains were read from a single sample in a study of blood T cell repertoires in COVID-19. Clones were sequenced by immunoSEQ multiplex PCR, and TCRdb holds only the in-frame ones, with some missing. The table lists about 280,000 clones, 83% of them singletons. Sample: peripheral blood. The origin of the receptors is a woman aged 45-59 years who had recovered from COVID-19. CDR3s include the opening cysteine and the closing phenylalanine or tryptophan. A D gene is named only where the DNA matches it firmly. Only some rows state a clone size, as once, few, many or a class for expanded clones.

D gene: -
J gene: TRBJ1-1
clone size: few
V gene: TRBV7-2
CDR3 protein: CASSMRNAEAFF
CDR3 DNA: TGTGCCAGCAGCATGAGGAACGCTGAAGCTTTCTTT

D gene: TRBD1
J gene: TRBJ2-7
clone size: -
V gene: TRBV6-5
CDR3 protein: CASTRDRGVYEQYF
CDR3 DNA: TGTGCCAGCACCCGGGACAGGGGGGTGTACGAGCAGTACTTC

D gene: TRBD1
J gene: TRBJ2-2
clone size: -
V gene: TRBV25-1
CDR3 protein: CASKTGAANTGELFF
CDR3 DNA: TGTGCCAGCAAAACAGGGGCCGCGAACACCGGGGAGCTGTTTTTT

D gene: -
J gene: TRBJ2-1
clone size: -
V gene: TRBV27
CDR3 protein: CASSLGGSYNEQFF
CDR3 DNA: TGTGCCAGCAGTTTAGGCGGTTCCTACAATGAGCAGTTCTTC

D gene: -
J gene: TRBJ2-2
clone size: -
V gene: TRBV27
CDR3 protein: CASSFKNTGELFF
CDR3 DNA: TGTGCCAGCAGTTTTAAGAACACCGGGGAGCTGTTTTTT

D gene: TRBD1
J gene: TRBJ1-5
clone size: -
V gene: TRBV11-3
CDR3 protein: CASSLDPQGAGQPQHF
CDR3 DNA: TGTGCCAGCAGCTTAGATCCCCAGGGGGCCGGACAGCCCCAGCATTTT

D gene: TRBD2
J gene: TRBJ2-3
clone size: -
V gene: TRBV6-4
CDR3 protein: CASSEREGSTDTQYF
CDR3 DNA: TGTGCCAGCAGTGAGCGGGAGGGTAGCACAGATACGCAGTATTTT

D gene: -
J gene: TRBJ2-7
clone size: few
V gene: TRBV30
CDR3 protein: CAWSVSGGTSYEQYF
CDR3 DNA: TGTGCCTGGAGTGTGAGTGGGGGGACGTCCTACGAGCAGTACTTC

D gene: TRBD1
J gene: TRBJ2-5
clone size: -
V gene: TRBV28
CDR3 protein: CASRTGGAVETQYF
CDR3 DNA: TGTGCCAGCAGGACAGGGGGCGCGGTGGAGACCCAGTACTTC

D gene: -
J gene: TRBJ1-1
clone size: -
V gene: TRBV6-2/TRBV6-3
CDR3 protein: CASSYSGGGRGDTEAFF
CDR3 DNA: TGTGCCAGCAGTTACTCCGGCGGGGGCCGAGGGGACACTGAAGCTTTCTTT

D gene: TRBD1
J gene: TRBJ1-5
clone size: -
V gene: TRBV7-9
CDR3 protein: CASSSTGGQQPQHF
CDR3 DNA: TGTGCCAGCAGCTCCACAGGGGGCCAACAGCCCCAGCATTTT

D gene: -
J gene: TRBJ1-1
clone size: few
V gene: TRBV6-2/TRBV6-3
CDR3 protein: CASNPGGPTREAFF
CDR3 DNA: TGTGCCAGCAACCCGGGGGGGCCCACTCGAGAAGCTTTCTTT

D gene: -
J gene: TRBJ1-2
clone size: -
V gene: TRBV5-4
CDR3 protein: CASSLGTVRGYGYTF
CDR3 DNA: TGTGCCAGCAGCTTGGGAACAGTACGCGGGTATGGCTACACCTTC

D gene: TRBD2
J gene: TRBJ2-5
clone size: once
V gene: TRBV27
CDR3 protein: CASSRVGGRYQETQYF
CDR3 DNA: TGTGCCAGCAGTCGCGTGGGGGGGAGGTACCAAGAGACCCAGTACTTC

D gene: -
J gene: TRBJ2-3
clone size: -
V gene: TRBV6-5
CDR3 protein: CASSYSWTTSTDTQYF
CDR3 DNA: TGTGCCAGCAGTTACTCGTGGACTACTAGCACAGATACGCAGTATTTT

D gene: TRBD1
J gene: TRBJ1-1
clone size: -
V gene: TRBV18
CDR3 protein: CASSPRQGEGAEAFF
CDR3 DNA: TGTGCCAGCTCACCACGACAGGGGGAAGGTGCTGAAGCTTTCTTT

D gene: -
J gene: TRBJ1-1
clone size: -
V gene: TRBV28
CDR3 protein: CASTPGVNTEAFF
CDR3 DNA: TGTGCCAGCACCCCCGGGGTGAACACTGAAGCTTTCTTT

D gene: TRBD2
J gene: TRBJ2-7
clone size: -
V gene: TRBV7-3
CDR3 protein: CASSLTSSSGGYEQYF
CDR3 DNA: TGTGCCAGCAGCTTAACATCGTCTAGCGGGGGCTACGAGCAGTACTTC